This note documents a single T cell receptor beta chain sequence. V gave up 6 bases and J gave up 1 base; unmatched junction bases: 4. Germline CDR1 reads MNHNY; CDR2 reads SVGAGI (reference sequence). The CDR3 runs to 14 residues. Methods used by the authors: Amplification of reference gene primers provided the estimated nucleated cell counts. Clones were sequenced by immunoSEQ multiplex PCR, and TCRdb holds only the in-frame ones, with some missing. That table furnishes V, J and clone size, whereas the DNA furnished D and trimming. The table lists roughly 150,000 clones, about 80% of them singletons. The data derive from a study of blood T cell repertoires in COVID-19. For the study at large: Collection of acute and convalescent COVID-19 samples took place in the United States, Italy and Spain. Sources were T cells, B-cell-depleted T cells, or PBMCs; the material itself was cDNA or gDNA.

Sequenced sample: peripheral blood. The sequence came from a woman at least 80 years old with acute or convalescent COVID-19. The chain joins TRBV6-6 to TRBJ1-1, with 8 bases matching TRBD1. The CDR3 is CASSFDRGNTEAFF. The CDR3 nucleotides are TGTGCCAGCAGCTTCGACAGGGGGAACACTGAAGCTTTCTTT.